Following are 26 T cell receptor beta chains from one sample sequenced in a study of T cell responses to AZD1222 COVID-19 vaccine. Clones were sequenced by immunoSEQ multiplex PCR, and TCRdb holds only the in-frame ones, with some missing. Of approximately 97,000 clones listed, 86% are singletons. The material was peripheral blood, obtained on day 0 of AZD1222 vaccination. The source of these receptors is an adult in good health.

V gene TRBV7-9 combines with J gene TRBJ1-2; 8 bases agree with TRBD1. The CDR3 extends over 13 amino acids. The J segment lost 9 bases and the V segment lost 5 bases, leaving 8 bases of the junction unmatched. CDR1 is SEHNR and CDR2 is FQNEAQ in the germline V gene (reference sequence). The CDR3 is CASSPRAGGSYTF. The CDR3 DNA sequence: TGTGCCAGCAGCCCCCGGGCAGGGGGCAGCTACACCTTC.

This clone was picked up a small number of times. The genes are TRBV24-1 and TRBJ1-2; 9 bases fit TRBD1. CDR1 is KGHDR and CDR2 is SFDVKD in the germline V gene. With 5 bases clipped from V and 5 bases from J, the junction kept 5 bases outside the gene matches. The CDR3 totals 14 residues. The CDR3 reads CATSAGGTGYGYTF. The DNA for the CDR3 is TGTGCCACCAGTGCCGGGGGGACAGGGTATGGCTACACCTTC.

CDR3 bases: TGTGCCAGCAGCGTTGGGCAGGGGCCCTACGAGCAGTACTTC. Amino acids: CASSVGQGPYEQYF. V is TRBV9 and J is TRBJ2-7; D might be TRBD1 (6 bases). This CDR3 is 14 amino acids long. Trimming pared 2 bases from V and 2 bases from J, leaving 11 bases between. Germline CDR1 SGDLS, CDR2 YYNGEE.

This clone was counted once. This chain connects TRBV7-9 to TRBJ2-5, with D tentatively TRBD2 (5 bases). Trimming cost V 5 bases and J 5 bases, with 15 bases left between them. Looked up from germline, CDR1 is SEHNR and CDR2 is FQNEAQ (reference sequence). There are 14 residues in the CDR3. The CDR3 nucleotides are TGTGCCAGCAGCCTTGACCGGGGTGGCGAGACCCAGTACTTC. This codes for CASSLDRGGETQYF.

The chain links TRBV4-3 to TRBJ2-1; unclear D gene. V was trimmed by 0 bases and J by 11 bases, leaving 17 bases between them. The length of the CDR3 is 15 residues. Germline V gene sequence: CDR1 LGHNA, CDR2 YSLEER. The CDR3 here is CASSQDRQAYGKQFF. CDR3 nucleotide sequence: TGCGCCAGCAGCCAAGATCGTCAGGCATACGGAAAGCAGTTCTTC.

J is TRBJ1-5 and V is TRBV19; D is ambiguous. V lost 3 bases and J 0 bases, leaving 9 bases between the germline ends. CDR1 is LNHDA, CDR2 SQIVND, per germline (reference sequence). The CDR3 loop spans 15 amino acids. CDR3 coding DNA: TGTGCCAGTAGTATTGGCCGGATTAGCAATCAGCCCCAGCATTTT. Its translation is CASSIGRISNQPQHF.

The chain recombines TRBV5-1 with TRBJ2-7, with D perhaps matching TRBD1 or TRBD2 (5 bases each). Germline V CDR1 and CDR2: SGHRS, YFSETQ. The CDR3 loop spans 14 amino acids. V was pared by 4 bases and J by 0 bases, with 11 bases between. CDR3 region: CASSPGHSSYEQYF. DNA of the CDR3: TGCGCCAGCAGCCCGGGGCACAGCTCCTACGAGCAGTACTTC.

This clone was seen once. The chain is built from TRBV6-5 and TRBJ1-6; a possible D gene is TRBD1 (5 bases). The CDR3 is 14 amino acids. Germline CDR1 MNHEY, CDR2 SVGAGI. V was clipped by 8 bases and J by 0 bases, with 8 bases between them. CDR3 sequence (DNA): TGTGCCAGCGGGGCGAGCTCCTATAATTCACCCCTCCACTTT. Translation gives CASGASSYNSPLHF.

This clone was counted a few times. The V and J genes are TRBV27 and TRBJ1-2; D is undetermined. Trimming stripped 3 bases from V and 5 bases from J, with 16 bases between. This CDR3 is 15 amino acids long. The germline V gene encodes CDR1 MNHEY and CDR2 SMNVEV (reference sequence). CDR3 region: CASSLGRLGIYGYTF. Written as DNA, the CDR3 is TGTGCCAGCAGTTTGGGCCGCCTAGGAATTTATGGCTACACCTTC.

The chain is built from TRBV5-4 and TRBJ1-3, with D possibly TRBD1 on 5 matching bases. Germline lookup yields CDR1 SGHNT and CDR2 YYREEE (reference sequence). The V gene lost 0 bases and the J gene lost 1 base, with 11 bases spanning the gap. CDR3 length equals 16 residues. The CDR3 bases are TGTGCCAGCAGCTTGGGACAGCCGAGATCTGGAAACACCATATATTTT. Amino acid sequence: CASSLGQPRSGNTIYF.

The gene calls are TRBV30 and TRBJ1-1; D unresolved. The V and J ends lost 1 base and 0 bases respectively, with 9 bases between them. Germline CDR1 and CDR2: GTSNPN and SVGIG (reference sequence). The CDR3 has 14 residues. The CDR3 nucleotides read TGTGCCTGGAGTGGGGAGGCGATGAACACTGAAGCTTTCTTT. As protein: CAWSGEAMNTEAFF.

The CDR3 nucleotides are TGTGCCAGCAGTGCGGAATCCTACAATGAGCAGTTCTTC. Encoded protein: CASSAESYNEQFF. This chain links TRBV6-4 with TRBJ2-1; no reliable D call. Trimming removed 4 bases from V and 1 base from J, with 5 bases in between. This CDR3 is built from 13 residues. Germline CDR1 MRHNA, CDR2 SNTAGT.

This clone has just one count. The chain has TRBV9 and TRBJ2-5; D is ambiguous. There are 14 residues in the CDR3. Germline loops: CDR1 SGDLS, CDR2 YYNGEE. Trimming pared 3 bases from V and 3 bases from J, leaving 12 bases between. The CDR3 nucleotides are TGTGCCAGCAGCGAAGGGAACCTCAAAGAGACCCAGTACTTC. Protein sequence: CASSEGNLKETQYF.

The rearrangement links TRBV18 to TRBJ2-5; 7 nucleotides agree with TRBD2. Germline V gene lookup returns CDR1 KGHSH and CDR2 LQKENI. CDR3 length equals 15 residues. V trimming: 7 bases; J trimming: 5 bases; junction bases outside the gene matches: 13. The CDR3 here is CASLRASGAGETQYF. Here the CDR3 DNA reads TGTGCCAGCTTACGGGCTAGCGGCGCCGGGGAGACCCAGTACTTC.

J is TRBJ1-3 and V is TRBV2; D is undetermined. Trimming cost V 1 base and J 4 bases, with 11 bases left between them. CDR1 SNHLY and CDR2 FYNNEI come from the germline V gene. The CDR3 length is 15 residues. The CDR3 DNA reads as TGTGCCAGCAGTGAAGAGGGAGGTACCGGAAACACCATATATTTT. The encoded protein is CASSEEGGTGNTIYF.

This chain joins TRBV19 and TRBJ2-1; D ambiguous. Germline V gene lookup returns CDR1 LNHDA and CDR2 SQIVND (reference sequence). The V end was cut by 5 bases, the J end by 6 bases, with 14 bases between. The CDR3 runs 14 residues. CDR3: CASSVNLLRNEQFF. Here the CDR3 DNA reads TGTGCCAGTAGTGTCAATCTTTTGCGCAATGAGCAGTTCTTC.

The sample holds a few counts of this clone. The V and J genes are TRBV5-4 and TRBJ2-7, with 7 bases lining up with TRBD2. CDR1 SGHNT and CDR2 YYREEE come from the germline V gene (reference sequence). V lost 1 base to trimming and J lost 0 bases; unmatched junction nucleotides: 4. This CDR3 region has 15 residues. The chain's CDR3 is CASSLTGGSSYEQYF. CDR3 in DNA: TGTGCCAGCAGCTTGACGGGCGGGAGCTCCTACGAGCAGTACTTC.

The V call is TRBV7-2, the J call TRBJ2-1; D may be TRBD1 or TRBD2 (5 bases each). This CDR3 contains 18 residues. From germline, CDR1 is SGHTA and CDR2 FQGNSA. Trimming removed 4 bases from V and 0 bases from J, with 19 bases in between. The CDR3 region is CASSSGRGLRGSYNEQFF. Here the CDR3 DNA reads TGTGCCAGCAGCTCCGGACGGGGCCTCCGAGGCTCCTACAATGAGCAGTTCTTC. The full variable domain, rest sourced from reference TRBV7-2 and TRBJ2-1, is GAGVSQSPSNKVTEKGKDVELRCDPISGHTALYWYRQSLGQGLEFLIYFQGNSAPDKSGLPSDRFSAERTGGSVSTLTIQRTQQEDSAVYLCASSSGRGLRGSYNEQFFGPGTRLTVL.

V gene TRBV7-3 combines with J gene TRBJ2-1, with 8 bases aligning to TRBD2. Germline loops: CDR1 SGHTA, CDR2 FQGTGA. Losses at the gene ends were 4 bases for V and 6 bases for J; bases not matched to a gene: 5. This CDR3 is 14 amino acids long. The CDR3 loop is CASSSTGGRNEQFF. CDR3 DNA: TGTGCCAGCAGCTCAACGGGGGGGCGCAATGAGCAGTTCTTC.

The CDR3 spells CASSQTRTYEQYF. In DNA form, the CDR3 reads TGTGCCAGCAGCCAAACAAGAACCTACGAGCAGTACTTC. The chain links TRBV4-2 to TRBJ2-7; D remains ambiguous. The germline CDR1 and CDR2 sequences are LGHNA and YNFKEQ. The CDR3 runs to 13 residues. Trimming stripped 2 bases from V and 2 bases from J, with 7 bases between.

V is TRBV6-1 and J is TRBJ2-1; the match to TRBD2 covers 8 bases. V gave up 3 bases and J gave up 7 bases; unmatched junction bases: 11. The V gene's germline CDR1 is MNHNS and CDR2 SASEGT. This CDR3 comprises 16 residues. CDR3 nucleotides: TGTGCCAGCAGTGACGCGGGGGTCACTAGCGGTAATGAGCAGTTCTTC. Amino acids: CASSDAGVTSGNEQFF.

The rearrangement links TRBV19 to TRBJ2-2; the D gene is possibly TRBD1 (5 bases). The CDR3 contains 15 residues. Trimming took 3 bases from V and 1 from J, leaving 9 bases between them. The germline V gene encodes CDR1 LNHDA and CDR2 SQIVND (reference sequence). CDR3 loop: CASSIPGMNTGELFF. The CDR3 DNA sequence: TGTGCCAGTAGTATCCCAGGGATGAACACCGGGGAGCTGTTTTTT.

The sample holds a few counts of this clone. J is TRBJ2-7 and V is TRBV5-1; 9 bases are a match to TRBD1. Germline V gives CDR1 SGHRS, CDR2 YFSETQ. The CDR3 runs 15 residues. The trim removed 4 bases at V and 4 bases at J, leaving 9 bases unmatched. The CDR3 sequence: CASSPDRGLVYEQYF. CDR3 sequence (DNA): TGCGCCAGCAGCCCGGACAGGGGCCTAGTTTACGAGCAGTACTTC. The full variable domain, its missing parts supplied by reference TRBV5-1 and TRBJ2-7, is KAGVTQTPRYLIKTRGQQVTLSCSPISGHRSVSWYQQTPGQGLQFLFEYFSETQRNKGNFPGRFSGRQFSNSRSEMNVSTLELGDSALYLCASSPDRGLVYEQYFGPGTRLTVT.

J is TRBJ1-1 and V is TRBV7-8; D is unclear. V dropped 8 bases and J dropped 3 bases, with 13 bases sitting between them. This CDR3 has 13 amino acids. Germline CDR1 and CDR2: SGHVS and FQNEAQ. CDR3 sequence reads: CASFGRPHTEAFF. CDR3 DNA sequence: TGTGCCAGCTTTGGCAGACCTCACACTGAAGCTTTCTTT.

This chain uses TRBV10-3 with TRBJ1-2; no firm D call. The length of the CDR3 is 15 residues. The V end was cut by 10 bases, the J end by 4 bases, with 22 bases between. Germline lookup yields CDR1 ENHRY and CDR2 SYGVKD. The CDR3 DNA reads TGTGCCAGCTTGTTGGCGGGAGATTCCCCCTATGGCTACACCTTC. Protein sequence: CASLLAGDSPYGYTF.

The chain has TRBV7-2 and TRBJ2-7, with D unresolved. The germline V gene encodes CDR1 SGHTA and CDR2 FQGNSA. The ends were cut back, 1 base at V and 7 bases at J, with 8 bases in the middle. The CDR3 contains 12 residues. The CDR3 here is CASSLELGEQYF. For the CDR3, the DNA is TGTGCCAGCAGCTTAGAATTGGGGGAGCAGTACTTC.